This TCR beta chain came from a study of PD-L1 blockade in urothelial cancer. TCRdb keeps only in-frame clones here, not all; method: immunoSEQ multiplex PCR. The profile shows approximately 90,000 clones, nearly 90% of them singletons. This CDR3 spans 13 amino acids. Trimming removed 1 base at V and 8 bases at J, with 10 bases between. From germline, CDR1 is LGHNA and CDR2 YNFKEQ. Time point reported: pretreatment peripheral blood. The clonotype originates from a man aged 55 to 70 with urothelial cancer. V is TRBV4-2 and J is TRBJ2-3, with D maybe TRBD2 (6 bases). The sample was PBMCs, taken around atezolizumab (anti-PD-L1) treatment. Here the CDR3 reads CASSQGRGGTQYF. CDR3 sequence (DNA): TGTGCCAGCAGCCAAGGGAGGGGCGGTACGCAGTATTTT.